The 16 T cell receptor beta chains below all came from one sample that was sequenced in a study of response to subunit inactivated influenza vaccine. One entry per CDR3 protein, called by TCRdb with MiXCR from the RT-PCR reads. The sample records 860,000 or so distinct CDR3 sequences, around 20% being singletons. This specimen consisted of PBMCs from blood, obtained approximately 5 days after vaccination. These receptors originate from a man over 45 who received an inactivated influenza vaccine.

The sample holds many counts of this clonotype. The chain couples TRBV7-2 to TRBJ2-7; D perhaps matches TRBD1 (6 bases). Germline assignment: CDR1 SGHTA and CDR2 FQGNSA. The CDR3 length is 15 residues. V lost 5 bases and J lost 0, with 14 bases in between. DNA for the CDR3: TGTGCCAGCAGCCTACAGGGCCACCCCTCCTACGAGCAGTACTTC. Its translation is CASSLQGHPSYEQYF.

This clonotype occurred many times. The V gene is TRBV12-3 or TRBV12-4, the J gene TRBJ1-6; unclear D gene. Trimming removed 5 bases from V and 7 bases from J, with 9 bases in between. The CDR3 consists of 13 residues. The CDR3 DNA reads as TGTGCCAGCAGTGTCAGCCCCAATTCACCCCTCCACTTT. Translation: CASSVSPNSPLHF.

This chain connects TRBV20-1 to TRBJ2-7; maybe TRBD1 (5 bases). V dropped 3 bases and J dropped 9 bases, with 15 bases sitting between them. The CDR3 totals 12 residues. The V gene's germline CDR1 is DFQATT and CDR2 SNEGSKA (reference sequence). The CDR3 region is CSARGPQEVQYF. CDR3 coding DNA: TGCAGTGCTAGGGGGCCTCAGGAAGTGCAGTACTTC.

This clonotype appeared many times. This chain connects TRBV10-3 to TRBJ1-5, with D perhaps matching TRBD1 (6 bases). The CDR3 is 17 residues long. Germline loops: CDR1 ENHRY, CDR2 SYGVKD. V dropped 10 bases and J dropped 1 base, with 23 bases sitting between them. The CDR3 DNA follows: TGTGCCACCTTACCCGCGCAGGGGACTTTCAGCAATCAGCCCCAGCATTTT. Amino acids: CATLPAQGTFSNQPQHF.

The chain joins TRBV20-1 to TRBJ2-7; 12 bases line up with TRBD2. Germline V gene data show CDR1 as DFQATT and CDR2 as SNEGSKA (reference sequence). This CDR3 contains 18 residues. Trimming removed 4 bases from V and 1 base from J; junction bases left unmatched: 14. The CDR3 spells CSANVHPTSGRPSYEQYF. In DNA form, the CDR3 reads TGCAGTGCTAATGTACACCCGACTAGCGGGAGACCATCCTACGAGCAGTACTTC.

There are a few counts of this clonotype. V gene TRBV20-1 combines with J gene TRBJ1-4; possible D gene TRBD1, 6 bases. Per the germline V gene, CDR1 is DFQATT and CDR2 is SNEGSKA (reference sequence). V was shortened by 5 bases and J by 4 bases, with 17 bases between the two germline ends. The CDR3 totals 15 residues. Here the CDR3 reads CSARTRGRVNEKLFF. The CDR3 nucleotides are TGCAGTGCTCGAACTCGGGGGCGGGTTAATGAAAAACTGTTTTTT.

This clonotype has a count of ten or more. The V call is TRBV27, the J call TRBJ2-7; 11 bases fit TRBD2. Trimming removed 6 bases from V and 5 bases from J; junction bases left unmatched: 15. Germline loops: CDR1 MNHEY, CDR2 SMNVEV (reference sequence). The CDR3 loop spans 17 amino acids. DNA of the CDR3: TGTGCCAGCAGGCGACTCCCTACTAGCGGGAGTATCCACGAGCAGTACTTC. The encoded protein is CASRRLPTSGSIHEQYF.

This clonotype was counted a few times. The J gene is TRBJ1-4, the V gene TRBV12-3 or TRBV12-4, with 7 positions matching TRBD1. The CDR3 sequence is 14 residues long. V lost 6 bases, J lost 6 bases, and 7 bases stayed unmatched. The CDR3 bases are TGTGCCAGCAGCCAAACGACAGGGTATGAAAAACTGTTTTTT. This sequence encodes CASSQTTGYEKLFF.

The table lists this clonotype with a few counts. The chain is built from TRBV14 and TRBJ2-1; D might be TRBD1 (6 bases). CDR1 and CDR2 from the germline V gene are SGHDN and FVKESK. The V and J ends lost 4 bases and 7 bases respectively, with 17 bases between them. The CDR3 consists of 15 residues. The DNA for the CDR3 is TGTGCCAGCAGCCGCCGGGACATCCTTTTTAATGAGCAGTTCTTC. Protein product: CASSRRDILFNEQFF.

This chain links TRBV4-3 with TRBJ2-1, with 14 bases identical to TRBD2. The J segment lost 8 bases and the V segment lost 3 bases, leaving 12 bases of the junction unmatched. Germline CDR1 LGHNA, CDR2 YSLEER. CDR3 size: 18 residues. The CDR3 sequence is CASSHGGTSGGLGDEQFF. The CDR3 DNA reads TGCGCCAGCAGCCACGGGGGGACTAGCGGGGGCCTAGGGGATGAGCAGTTCTTC.

This sequence joins TRBV29-1 and TRBJ2-4; D is perhaps TRBD1 (6 bases). Between the trimmed V and J ends, which lost 7 bases and 9 bases, there was a span of 19 bases. Germline V gene sequence: CDR1 SQVTM, CDR2 ANQGSEA. The CDR3 has 13 amino acids. In nucleotides, the CDR3 is TGCAGCGCTTCCGGGACATCAAGTAGCATTCAGTACTTC. Translating gives CSASGTSSSIQYF. Full variable domain (missing parts from reference TRBV29-1 and TRBJ2-4): SAVISQKPSRDICQRGTSLTIQCQVDSQVTMMFWYRQQPGQSLTLIATANQGSEATYESGFVIDKFPISRPNLTFSTLTVSNMSPEDSSIYLCSASGTSSSIQYFGAGTRLSVL.

The gene calls are TRBV15 and TRBJ2-4; D possibly corresponds to TRBD2 (7 bases). Germline CDR1 and CDR2: LNHNV and YYDKDF (reference sequence). Trimming removed 1 base at V and 7 bases at J, with 17 bases between. There are 16 residues in the CDR3. CDR3 sequence: CATSRVTGRVENIQYF. CDR3 DNA: TGTGCCACCAGCAGAGTAACAGGGAGGGTGGAGAACATTCAGTACTTC. The full variable domain, rest sourced from reference TRBV15 and TRBJ2-4, is DAMVIQNPRYQVTQFGKPVTLSCSQTLNHNVMYWYQQKSSQAPKLLFHYYDKDFNNEADTPDNFQSRRPNTSFCFLDIRSPGLGDTAMYLCATSRVTGRVENIQYFGAGTRLSVL.

The gene calls are TRBV3-1 and TRBJ1-6, with unresolved D. This CDR3 is 15 amino acids long. Germline loops: CDR1 LGHDT, CDR2 YNNKEL (reference sequence). V was trimmed by 1 base and J by 10 bases, leaving 14 bases between them. The DNA for the CDR3 is TGTGCCAGCAGCCAAGGACCCGACGGGAGCTCACCCCTCCACTTT. Translated, it gives CASSQGPDGSSPLHF.

The chain carries TRBV21-1 and TRBJ1-4. TRBV21-1 is flagged as a pseudogene. The CDR3 length is 15 residues. CDR3 residues: CASITYLQPNEKLFF. The CDR3 nucleotides read TGTGCCAGCATTACCTACCTACAGCCTAATGAAAAACTGTTTTTT.

A few counts support this clonotype. J is TRBJ2-7 and V is TRBV5-5; D is unclear. Trimming pared 0 bases from V and 0 bases from J, leaving 10 bases between. The CDR3 is 15 residues long. Germline assignment: CDR1 SGHKS and CDR2 YYEKEE (reference sequence). The CDR3 DNA is TGTGCCAGCAGCTTGGTGGGTGGGAACTCCTACGAGCAGTACTTC. Amino acid sequence: CASSLVGGNSYEQYF.

The chain combines TRBV5-5 with TRBJ1-3, with no clear D. The CDR3 length is 15 residues. Between the trimmed V and J ends, which lost 2 bases and 0 bases, there was a span of 9 bases. Looked up from germline, CDR1 is SGHKS and CDR2 is YYEKEE (reference sequence). The CDR3 sequence: CASSFPRSSGNTIYF. CDR3 sequence (DNA): TGTGCCAGCAGCTTCCCCAGGAGCTCTGGAAACACCATATATTTT.